This T cell receptor beta chain emerged from a study of CD8 T cells in ankylosing spondylitis. Whole-study findings and limits: Past studies reported some motif variants in reactive arthritis synovial fluid and blood. Fewer than ten highly homologous variants made up a TCR beta motif, and this motif appeared characteristic of ankylosing spondylitis blood. Disease-associated clones were reportedly significantly overrepresented in matched ankylosing spondylitis synovial fluid.

This clonotype was counted ten times or more. Antigen unknown. Germline V CDR1 and CDR2: MNHEY, SMNVEV (reference sequence). The CDR3 contains 15 residues. V gave up 7 bases and J gave up 8 bases; unmatched junction bases: 8. TCRdb itself ran the 5' RACE reads through MiXCR, one entry per CDR3 protein. The sample holds about 220,000 distinct CDR3 sequences, 6% to 8% seen once. Input material: blood, either unsorted or a sorted T cell fraction (not recorded which). The chain combines TRBV27 with TRBJ2-1; 13 bases line up with TRBD2. The TCR sequence derives from a male donor with ankylosing spondylitis. Here the CDR3 DNA reads TGTGCCAGCACCCTAGGGACTAGCGGGAAACATGAGCAGTTCTTC. Translation: CASTLGTSGKHEQFF.